A single T cell receptor beta chain is shown here with its context. There is no known antigen for this receptor. Base-call qualities are not available, and no considerably larger clone is one nucleotide away. The sample is drawn from a study of T cell responses to AZD1222 COVID-19 vaccine listed by TCRdb under 2021. For context, the study as a whole: AZD1222 recipients whose second dose came at about 4 weeks and those whose second dose came at about 12 weeks were combined into one group, since spike-specific TCR depth and breadth did not differ between the two schedules. TCR sequencing covered over 230 trial participants: about 210 given two doses of AZD1222 and 26 given two doses of MenACWY control vaccine. Trial participants were enrolled into age subgroups of 18-55, 56-69 and 70-plus years, which contained approximately 150, 28 and 58 TCR-sequenced participants, respectively.

Study-wide findings and limitations: Only five or six AZD1222 recipients were SARS-CoV-2 seropositive at baseline, limiting conclusions about previously exposed vaccinees. Participants were mostly white British and included more females than males, and it was suggested by the authors that clonal diversity may have been underestimated. Epitopes outside the regions mutated in the B.1.351 and B.1.1.7 variants were reportedly recognized by nearly half of the unique spike-specific TCRs. After two AZD1222 doses, both the breadth and the depth of spike-specific TCRs were significantly higher than at day 0 and than in MenACWY recipients. Because no day 14 peak-response samples were available, repertoires were characterized only after the peak T cell response. The 56-69-year group was small, and its depth increase did not reach significance, likely because of low power. Vaccine-associated CD4 TCRs spanned the whole spike protein, with dominant responses in regions 160-218 and 743-854.

The CDR3 regions of human TCRbeta chains were analyzed by immunosequencing. Concerning the study's data processing: TCRs in the repertoires were matched against a reference library of SARS-CoV-2-specific TCRs that had been generated with the MIRA antigen-specificity platform. Breadth was defined as the fraction of unique TCRs that were SARS-CoV-2-associated, and depth was defined as the fraction of total T cells that were SARS-CoV-2-associated. Using the MIRA data, each spike-specific TCR was assigned both to the spike region to which the TCR was reactive and to a CD4 or CD8 class. Log10-transformed breadth and depth values were compared by one-way ANOVA with Sidak's multiple comparisons tests. TCRdb mirrors the immuneACCESS table, restricted to in-frame sequences. Some clones are absent from its copies; in checked studies, under half trace to an unresolved V gene, and the reason for the others is unknown. V and J calls plus clone size are reproduced from that table; the DNA served to infer D and trimming. Recorded for this sample are around 100,000 clones; just under 90% of them occurred a single time. Together, the top ten hold roughly 15% of the sample.

The label giving this sample's time point can be read as: baseline before first vaccination. Samples from vaccinated people were obtained from the UK trials COV001 and COV002, which included a single-blind randomized controlled phase 2/3 trial of AZD1222 (ChAdOx1 nCoV-19) in healthy adults. For TCRbeta chain sequencing, PBMC samples were collected from trial participants at day 0 and at day 28 after the second dose. Based on the germline V gene (reference sequence), the CDR1 and CDR2 sequences are SEHNR and FQNEAQ. The CDR3 has 14 amino acids, counting the end cysteine and phenylalanine. The DNA shown is the 42-base CDR3, in frame from base 1.

The input for sequencing was peripheral blood, taken on day 0 of AZD1222 vaccination. The chain couples TRBV7-9 to TRBJ2-2, with TRBD1 tentatively as D gene (6 bases match). The end of the DNA aligns better with TRBJ1-3, so the J call may be wrong. This sequence originates from an adult in good health. In nucleotides, the sequence is TGTGCCTACAAAGAAGGGGGTTCTGGAAACACCATATATTTT. This yields the protein CAYKEGGSGNTIYF.